The 11 T cell receptor beta chains reported below all come from one sample, sequenced in a study of cytomegalovirus exposure and HLA in healthy donors. Primers included in the PCR were 60 Vbeta and 13 Jbeta primers. Data came from immunoSEQ multiplex PCR; TCRdb stores just in-frame clones and leaves some out. The table records 99,000 or so clones, over 75% of them present only once. The sequencing input was PBMCs. These receptors were collected from a man in his sixties in good health and CMV-seropositive.

This chain joins TRBV27 and TRBJ2-3, with 7 bases that match TRBD2. Germline V lookup: CDR1 MNHEY, CDR2 SMNVEV (reference sequence). This CDR3 has 20 residues. Trimming cost V 0 bases and J 0 bases; bases outside gene matches: 15. CDR3 protein: CASSLSAGIPGGSSTDTQYF. The CDR3 DNA is TGTGCCAGCAGTTTATCTGCGGGGATCCCGGGGGGTTCGAGCACAGATACGCAGTATTTT.

This chain links TRBV5-1 with TRBJ2-7; no clear D. V gave up 4 bases and J gave up 5 bases, with 13 bases separating them. CDR1 is SGHRS, CDR2 YFSETQ, per germline. This CDR3 spans 13 amino acids. CDR3 DNA sequence: TGCGCCAGCAGCCGAGACAATCTAAACGAGCAGTACTTC. It codes for CASSRDNLNEQYF.

The V and J genes are TRBV19 and TRBJ1-1; possible D gene TRBD1, 6 bases. This CDR3 is 12 amino acids long. The V gene lost 6 bases and the J gene lost 4 bases, with 9 bases spanning the gap. The V gene's germline CDR1 is LNHDA and CDR2 SQIVND (reference sequence). CDR3 bases: TGTGCCAGTAGGGGCAGGGGCACTGAAGCTTTCTTT. This gives the protein CASRGRGTEAFF.

The chain has TRBV19 and TRBJ2-2; the D gene is possibly TRBD1 (5 bases). Trimming cost V 2 bases and J 2 bases, with 9 bases left between them. Looked up from germline, CDR1 is LNHDA and CDR2 is SQIVND (reference sequence). The CDR3 consists of 15 residues. The DNA for the CDR3 is TGTGCCAGTAGTATATCAGGGATCAACACCGGGGAGCTGTTTTTT. It encodes CASSISGINTGELFF.

This chain connects TRBV13 to TRBJ1-1; D is possibly TRBD1 (6 bases). V was clipped by 4 bases and J by 1 base, with 19 bases between them. This CDR3 is 17 amino acids long. CDR1 and CDR2 from the germline V gene are PRHDT and FYEKMQ (reference sequence). CDR3 DNA sequence: TGTGCCAGCAGCTCCCTAGGGGGGGAAGGCGCGAACACTGAAGCTTTCTTT. Translating it yields CASSSLGGEGANTEAFF.

This sequence joins TRBV18 and TRBJ1-6; D is ambiguous. The V gene's germline CDR1 is KGHSH and CDR2 LQKENI. V was trimmed by 6 bases and J by 6 bases, leaving 9 bases between them. The CDR3 contains 13 residues. CDR3 protein: CASSPEPNSPLHF. The CDR3 DNA reads as TGTGCCAGCTCCCCGGAGCCTAATTCACCCCTCCACTTT.

This chain connects TRBV7-2 to TRBJ1-3, with D possibly matching TRBD1 (5 bases). This CDR3 spans 17 amino acids. V was cut by 0 bases and J by 0 bases, with 12 bases left in between. Germline V gene sequence: CDR1 SGHTA, CDR2 FQGNSA. CDR3 loop: CASSLAAEGLSGNTIYF. The CDR3 DNA is TGTGCCAGCAGCTTAGCTGCGGAGGGGCTCTCTGGAAACACCATATATTTT.

This clone showed up just a few times. V gene TRBV6-1 combines with J gene TRBJ1-1; D gene uncertain. Germline values: CDR1 MNHNS, CDR2 SASEGT. The V end lost 1 base, the J end lost 7 bases, and 10 bases lay between the germline ends. CDR3 length: 13 amino acids. CDR3 bases: TGTGCCAGCAGTGAAGAGGTCCGGGGTGAAGCTTTCTTT. Its translation: CASSEEVRGEAFF.

V and J are TRBV11-2 and TRBJ2-5; no clear D. Near its end, the DNA agrees better with TRBJ2-7, so the J call may be wrong. The CDR3 totals 11 residues. The V gene's germline CDR1 is SGHAT and CDR2 FQNNGV. The CDR3 here is CASTSQVEQYF. The CDR3 DNA sequence: TGTGCCAGCACCAGTCAGGTCGAGCAGTACTTC.

The chain couples TRBV29-1 to TRBJ2-1, with TRBD2 matching 9 bases. CDR3 length: 16 amino acids. The J segment lost 5 bases and the V segment lost 0 bases, leaving 8 bases of the junction unmatched. Germline V gene sequence: CDR1 SQVTM, CDR2 ANQGSEA. The CDR3 DNA is TGCAGCGTTGAAGAGATCCCAGCGGGGGGCCACAATGAGCAGTTCTTC. Its protein is CSVEEIPAGGHNEQFF.

The rearrangement uses TRBV5-1 and TRBJ2-5; 9 bases line up with TRBD2. CDR3 length equals 15 residues. Germline CDR1 SGHRS, CDR2 YFSETQ. Unmatched junction bases numbered 2, after V lost 0 bases and J lost 2 bases. For the CDR3, the DNA is TGCGCCAGCAGCTTGGGGAGCGGGGGGCAAGAGACCCAGTACTTC. Its translation: CASSLGSGGQETQYF.